This T cell receptor (beta chain) was recovered during a study of radiotherapy plus CTLA-4 blockade in lung cancer. In the study overall: There were objective responses in 15% to 20% of patients, and around 32% had disease control. Study-wide results and limits: Blood-borne expansion of tumor-derived TCR clones followed radiotherapy plus ipilimumab.

Profiling relied on immunoSEQ multiplex PCR, and the TCRdb table lists in-frame clones only, not all of them. This table has roughly 120,000 clones, about four fifths appearing once. Focal radiation with ipilimumab CTLA-4 blockade was given to patients with chemo-refractory metastatic non-small-cell lung cancer. This CDR3 has 16 amino acids. The germline V gene has CDR1 SGHNT and CDR2 YENEEA. The V end lost 5 bases, the J end lost 0 bases, and 14 bases lay between the germline ends. Regarding this clone: Its antigen is unidentified.

This clonotype was obtained from a human donor with non-small cell lung cancer that progressed on radiotherapy plus ipilimumab. Some clones in this sample may be carry-over from other donors' samples. This chain uses TRBV11-3 with TRBJ2-4; D is possibly TRBD1 (6 bases). This sample comprised peripheral blood, obtained from a patient treated with radiotherapy plus ipilimumab. CDR3 in DNA: TGTGCCAGCAGCCTGTCAGGGGATAAAGCCAAAAACATTCAGTACTTC. This codes for CASSLSGDKAKNIQYF.